One sample yielded the 7 T cell receptor beta chains listed below, sequenced in a study of blood T cell repertoires in COVID-19. TCRdb's table, derived via immunoSEQ multiplex PCR, lists solely in-frame clones and lacks some. In the table there are 150,000 or so clones, 70% to 85% of which are singletons. The sequenced sample was peripheral blood. Receptor source: an elderly woman with acute or convalescent COVID-19.

V gene TRBV6-5 combines with J gene TRBJ2-7; 7 positions match TRBD1. J gave up 3 bases and V 5 bases, and 4 bases lay outside the gene matches. Germline V gives CDR1 MNHEY, CDR2 SVGAGI. This CDR3 is built from 13 residues. Written as DNA, the CDR3 is TGTGCCAGCAGTAGGGACAGAGACTACGAGCAGTACTTC. Protein product: CASSRDRDYEQYF.

This rearrangement joins TRBV7-2 to TRBJ2-1; 7 nucleotides line up with TRBD2. From germline, CDR1 is SGHTA and CDR2 FQGNSA. After removal of 1 base from V and 0 bases from J, the junction contained 6 bases not matched to a gene. The CDR3 sequence is 17 residues long. The CDR3 loop is CASSLGVGGSSYNEQFF. Here the CDR3 DNA reads TGTGCCAGCAGCTTAGGAGTTGGCGGGAGCTCCTACAATGAGCAGTTCTTC.

J is TRBJ2-5 and V is TRBV19, with D perhaps matching TRBD2 (6 bases). The CDR3 extends over 14 amino acids. Per germline, CDR1 LNHDA and CDR2 SQIVND (reference sequence). V lost 10 bases and J 4 bases, leaving 19 bases between the germline ends. Here the CDR3 DNA reads TGTGCCACATCCGGGACTGCTTTGGGAGAGACCCAGTACTTC. Its protein product is CATSGTALGETQYF.

The chain couples TRBV30 to TRBJ2-3; TRBD2 matches 7 bases. The V segment lost 5 bases and the J segment 6 bases; nucleotides outside the gene matches: 8. Germline V CDR1 and CDR2: GTSNPN, SVGIG (reference sequence). The CDR3 sequence is 13 residues long. CDR3 sequence: CAWDGGSFDTQYF. The CDR3 DNA follows: TGTGCCTGGGATGGCGGGAGCTTCGATACGCAGTATTTT.

CDR3: CASSVGTLAGVGDTQYF. In nucleotides, the CDR3 is TGTGCCAGCAGTGTAGGGACGTTAGCGGGCGTGGGGGATACGCAGTATTTT. The chain couples TRBV27 to TRBJ2-3; TRBD2 aligns across 7 bases. The germline V gene has CDR1 MNHEY and CDR2 SMNVEV (reference sequence). The CDR3 totals 17 residues. With V trimmed by 5 bases and J by 6 bases, 17 bases remained unmatched.

The chain recombines TRBV10-3 with TRBJ2-7; TRBD2 aligns across 10 bases. This CDR3 comprises 12 residues. CDR1 and CDR2 (germline): ENHRY, SYGVKD. The ends lost 10 bases at V and 4 bases at J; junction bases unmatched: 4. CDR3 sequence reads: CASSSGSYEQYF. The CDR3 DNA reads as TGTGCCAGTTCTAGCGGGAGTTACGAGCAGTACTTC.

For this clone: This sample also contains other DNA sequences that code for the same CDR3. J is TRBJ2-2 and V is TRBV27; D possibly corresponds to TRBD1 (7 bases). Germline assignment: CDR1 MNHEY and CDR2 SMNVEV (reference sequence). V lost 3 bases, J lost 5 bases, and 10 bases lay in between. The CDR3 spans 14 residues. CDR3 nucleotide sequence: TGTGCCAGCAGTTTGACAGGGAGGACCGGGGAGCTGTTTTTT. Its protein is CASSLTGRTGELFF.